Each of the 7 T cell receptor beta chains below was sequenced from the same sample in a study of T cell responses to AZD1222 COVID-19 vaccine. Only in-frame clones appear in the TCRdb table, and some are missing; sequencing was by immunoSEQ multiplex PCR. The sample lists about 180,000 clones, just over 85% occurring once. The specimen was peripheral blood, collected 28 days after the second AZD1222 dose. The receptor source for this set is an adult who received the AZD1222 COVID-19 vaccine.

In nucleotides, the CDR3 is TGTGCTAGTTCCCGGGGGAAGGAGACCCAGTACTTC. Its translation is CASSRGKETQYF. The rearrangement links TRBV12-5 to TRBJ2-5; a weak D match, TRBD2 (6 bases). Looked up from germline, CDR1 is LGHNT and CDR2 is FRNRAP. This CDR3 contains 12 residues. Trimming shortened V by 8 bases and J by 5 bases, and 12 bases separated the two germline ends.

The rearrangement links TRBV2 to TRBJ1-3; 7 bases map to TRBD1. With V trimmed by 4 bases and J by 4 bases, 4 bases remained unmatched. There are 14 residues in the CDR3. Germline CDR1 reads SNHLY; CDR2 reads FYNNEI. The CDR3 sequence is CASSVTGLGNTIYF. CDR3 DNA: TGTGCCAGCAGTGTGACAGGGTTGGGAAACACCATATATTTT.

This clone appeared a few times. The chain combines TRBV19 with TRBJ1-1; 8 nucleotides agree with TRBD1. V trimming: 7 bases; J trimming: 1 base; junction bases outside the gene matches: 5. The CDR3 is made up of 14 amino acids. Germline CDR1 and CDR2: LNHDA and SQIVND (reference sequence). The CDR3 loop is CASTPGQANTEAFF. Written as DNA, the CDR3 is TGTGCCAGTACCCCGGGACAGGCGAACACTGAAGCTTTCTTT. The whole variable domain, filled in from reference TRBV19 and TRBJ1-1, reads DGGITQSPKYLFRKEGQNVTLSCEQNLNHDAMYWYRQDPGQGLRLIYYSQIVNDFQKGDIAEGYSVSREKKESFPLTVTSAQKNPTAFYLCASTPGQANTEAFFGQGTRLTVV.

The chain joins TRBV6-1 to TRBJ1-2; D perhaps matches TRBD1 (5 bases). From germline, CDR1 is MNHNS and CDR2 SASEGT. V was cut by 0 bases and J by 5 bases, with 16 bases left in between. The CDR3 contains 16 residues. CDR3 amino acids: CASSEAGAGEWYGYTF. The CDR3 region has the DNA TGTGCCAGCAGTGAAGCCGGGGCAGGCGAATGGTATGGCTACACCTTC.

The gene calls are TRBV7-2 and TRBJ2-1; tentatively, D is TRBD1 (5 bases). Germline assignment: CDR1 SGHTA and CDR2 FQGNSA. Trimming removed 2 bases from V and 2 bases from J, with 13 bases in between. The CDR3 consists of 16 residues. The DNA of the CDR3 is TGTGCCAGCAGCTTAATCGCAGGGCAAGCCTACAATGAGCAGTTCTTC. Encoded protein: CASSLIAGQAYNEQFF.

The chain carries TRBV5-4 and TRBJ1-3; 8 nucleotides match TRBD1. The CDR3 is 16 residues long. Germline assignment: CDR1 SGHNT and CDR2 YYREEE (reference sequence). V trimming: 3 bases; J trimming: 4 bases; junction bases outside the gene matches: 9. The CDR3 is CASSSDRGAKGNTIYF. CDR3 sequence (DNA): TGTGCCAGCAGCTCCGACAGGGGCGCGAAAGGAAACACCATATATTTT.

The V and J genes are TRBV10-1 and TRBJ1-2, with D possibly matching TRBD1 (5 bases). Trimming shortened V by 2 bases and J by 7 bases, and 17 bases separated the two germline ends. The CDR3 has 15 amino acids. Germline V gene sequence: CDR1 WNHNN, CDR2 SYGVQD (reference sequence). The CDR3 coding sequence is TGCGCCAGCAGTGAGAGACGGGGAACAGGAGCTGGCTACACCTTC. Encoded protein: CASSERRGTGAGYTF.